A selection of T cell receptor beta chains follows, all from one sample in a study of OX40 agonist ivuxolimab in advanced cancers. The table came from immunoSEQ multiplex PCR; TCRdb's copy has only in-frame clones and leaves some out. The sample carries 60,000 to 80,000 clones, roughly 80% recorded once. The sample was CD4+ or CD8+ T cells sorted from blood, taken in a trial of the OX40 agonist ivuxolimab. These receptors originate from an adult with an advanced solid tumor such as melanoma, head and neck, liver or kidney cancer. CDR3s include the opening cysteine and the closing phenylalanine or tryptophan. A D gene is named only where the DNA matches it firmly. Not all rows give a size; the values are once, few, many and, for expanded clones, a class.

>TRBJ2-1|TRBV6-1|TRBD1|.
CASISRDRGPGEQFF
TGTGCCAGCATTAGCCGGGACAGGGGGCCCGGGGAGCAGTTCTTC
>TRBJ2-3|TRBV14|.|.
CASSQHGLSTDTQYF
TGTGCCAGCAGCCAACACGGACTAAGCACAGATACGCAGTATTTT
>TRBJ1-1|TRBV5-5|.|.
CASSFLQGFSAAFF
TGTGCCAGCAGCTTTTTGCAGGGGTTCTCTGCAGCTTTCTTT
>TRBJ2-7|TRBV5-6|TRBD2|.
CASSWGLAGYEQYF
TGTGCCAGCAGCTGGGGACTAGCGGGCTACGAGCAGTACTTC
>TRBJ2-7|TRBV6-5|.|.
CASSTDGYEQYF
TGTGCCAGCAGTACGGACGGCTACGAGCAGTACTTC
>TRBJ2-3|TRBV27|.|.
CASASLGSGAQYF
TGTGCCAGCGCCTCCCTGGGGTCAGGGGCGCAGTATTTT
>TRBJ2-7|TRBV7-8|TRBD2|.
CASSLLPGLAGKPNEQYF
TGTGCCAGCAGCTTACTACCGGGACTAGCGGGTAAACCTAACGAGCAGTACTTC
>TRBJ2-1|TRBV4-1|.|.
CASSPRSYNEQFF
TGCGCCAGCAGTCCAAGGTCCTACAATGAGCAGTTCTTC
>TRBJ1-4|TRBV30|.|.
CAWSFRRGANEKLFF
TGTGCCTGGAGTTTCCGCCGGGGGGCTAATGAAAAACTGTTTTTT
>TRBJ2-4|TRBV7-8|.|.
CASSLGGGGSKNIQYF
TGTGCCAGCAGCTTAGGGGGAGGGGGGTCCAAAAACATTCAGTACTTC
>TRBJ1-5|TRBV28|.|few
CASSPSSSRKNQPQHF
TGTGCCAGCAGTCCCTCCTCCTCCCGGAAGAATCAGCCCCAGCATTTT
>TRBJ2-1|TRBV4-3|.|.
CASSQDPPPLYNEQFF
TGCGCCAGCAGCCAAGATCCCCCCCCTCTATACAATGAGCAGTTCTTC
>TRBJ1-3|TRBV7-9|.|.
CASSFTVAAGNTIYF
TGTGCCAGCAGCTTTACTGTGGCTGCTGGAAACACCATATATTTT
>TRBJ2-7|TRBV7-2|.|.
CASSNSAEQYF
TGTGCCAGCAGCAACTCGGCCGAGCAGTACTTC
>TRBJ2-1|TRBV7-8|TRBD2|.
CASSPLSGGAHNEQFF
TGTGCCAGCAGCCCCTTGAGCGGGGGGGCCCACAATGAGCAGTTCTTC
>TRBJ2-1|TRBV6-6|TRBD2|.
CASSDLGVSGTDEQFF
TGTGCCAGCAGCGACTTGGGGGTTAGCGGGACGGATGAGCAGTTCTTC
>TRBJ1-5|TRBV7-8|.|.
CASSSRGGGQPQHF
TGTGCCAGCAGCTCCAGGGGCGGGGGTCAGCCCCAGCATTTT
>TRBJ2-1|TRBV5-8|TRBD1|.
CASSLGAGTGLDEQFF
TGTGCCAGCAGCTTGGGGGCCGGGACAGGGCTCGATGAGCAGTTCTTC
>TRBJ2-5|TRBV28|.|once
CASSLYRGSTRETQYF
TGTGCCAGCAGTCTATACCGGGGGTCCACTCGAGAGACCCAGTACTTC
>TRBJ1-2|TRBV28|.|.
CASSLFDGPIYGYTF
TGTGCCAGCAGTTTGTTCGATGGACCTATCTATGGCTACACCTTC
>TRBJ2-5|TRBV2|TRBD2|.
CASFRGELGETQYF
TGTGCCTCCTTTCGGGGGGAGTTGGGAGAGACCCAGTACTTC
>TRBJ2-5|TRBV29-1|TRBD1|.
CSVETGAVETQYF
TGCAGCGTTGAAACAGGGGCAGTGGAGACCCAGTACTTC
>TRBJ2-2|TRBV9|TRBD2|.
CASSAAGGGPGELFF
TGTGCCAGCAGCGCCGCGGGCGGGGGGCCCGGGGAGCTGTTTTTT
>TRBJ1-1|TRBV11-2|.|.
CASSLDWGDTEAFF
TGTGCCAGCAGCTTAGATTGGGGGGACACTGAAGCTTTCTTT
>TRBJ2-3|TRBV27|.|once
CASSYLYTQYF
TGTGCCAGCAGTTACCTATATACGCAGTATTTT
>TRBJ1-4|TRBV30|.|.
CAWSVGAGPGENEKLFF
TGTGCCTGGAGTGTTGGAGCCGGGCCGGGGGAAAATGAAAAACTGTTTTTT
>TRBJ2-7|TRBV19|TRBD1|.
CASSIGDRGLYEQYF
TGTGCCAGTAGTATAGGGGACAGGGGCCTCTACGAGCAGTACTTC
>TRBJ1-2|TRBV7-2|.|.
CASSPHQGYGYTF
TGTGCCAGCAGCCCGCATCAGGGCTATGGCTACACCTTC
>TRBJ1-1|TRBV7-2|.|.
CASSPRSGGNAEAFF
TGTGCCAGCAGCCCCCGCTCGGGAGGGAACGCTGAAGCTTTCTTT
>TRBJ2-7|TRBV4-1|.|.
CASSQIPGTFTYEQYF
TGCGCCAGCAGCCAAATACCCGGGACGTTTACCTACGAGCAGTACTTC
>TRBJ1-4|TRBV2|.|.
CASVQGREREKLFF
TGTGCCAGTGTTCAGGGACGAGAACGCGAAAAACTGTTTTTT
>TRBJ2-1|TRBV28|.|.
CASHSGSGVYNEQFF
TGTGCCAGCCATTCCGGCTCGGGAGTTTACAATGAGCAGTTCTTC
>TRBJ1-2|TRBV7-6|.|.
CASSSPGGGVYGYTF
TGTGCCAGCAGCTCGCCCGGAGGGGGAGTCTATGGCTACACCTTC
>TRBJ2-7|TRBV5-4|.|.
CASSLSDVREQYF
TGTGCCAGCAGCTTATCTGATGTGCGCGAGCAGTACTTC
>TRBJ2-1|TRBV9|.|.
CASSAPPVGVNEQFF
TGTGCCAGCAGCGCCCCCCCGGTGGGGGTTAATGAGCAGTTCTTC
>TRBJ2-7|TRBV20-1|.|.
CSANLPGEQYF
TGCAGTGCTAATTTGCCGGGCGAGCAGTACTTC
>TRBJ1-3|TRBV2|TRBD1|.
CASSPDRPSSGNTIYF
TGTGCCAGCAGTCCGGACAGGCCCAGCTCTGGAAACACCATATATTTT
>TRBJ1-2|TRBV6-1|.|.
CASSESYQYGYTF
TGTGCCAGCAGCGAATCGTACCAGTATGGCTACACCTTC
>TRBJ2-1|TRBV11-2|TRBD2|once
CASSPTSVNEQFF
TGTGCCAGCAGTCCGACTAGCGTGAATGAGCAGTTCTTC
>TRBJ2-1|TRBV25-1|TRBD2|.
CASRAGGSNEQFF
TGTGCCTCTCGAGCGGGAGGGTCCAATGAGCAGTTCTTC
>TRBJ1-3|TRBV19|.|.
CASGGRQLGNTIYF
TGTGCCAGCGGCGGGAGACAGCTTGGAAACACCATATATTTT
>TRBJ1-3|TRBV11-1|.|.
CASSDPRVYSGNTIYF
TGTGCCAGCAGCGACCCCAGGGTTTATTCCGGAAACACCATATATTTT
>TRBJ2-7|TRBV6-5|.|.
CASKDVYGGPYEQYF
TGTGCCAGCAAGGATGTGTACGGGGGGCCGTACGAGCAGTACTTC
>TRBJ1-2|TRBV2|.|.
CASSESPDNGYTF
TGTGCCAGCAGTGAATCTCCGGACAATGGCTACACCTTC
>TRBJ2-5|TRBV19|.|.
CASSIGAGAVETQYF
TGTGCCAGTAGTATAGGGGCCGGCGCGGTAGAGACCCAGTACTTC
>TRBJ1-3|TRBV6-6|.|.
CASSTSSGNTIYF
TGTGCCAGCAGTACCAGCTCTGGAAACACCATATATTTT
>TRBJ2-1|TRBV6-6|TRBD1|.
CASSYQTGVPFF
TGTGCCAGCAGTTACCAAACAGGGGTTCCGTTCTTC
>TRBJ2-3|TRBV28|.|.
CASQVSGDTQYF
TGTGCCAGCCAGGTGTCTGGGGATACGCAGTATTTT
>TRBJ2-2|TRBV21-1|.|.
CASSKVGVQGVTGELFF
TGTGCCAGCAGCAAAGTTGGGGTACAGGGTGTCACCGGGGAGCTGTTTTTT
>TRBJ2-1|TRBV9|TRBD1|.
CASSVGSRDRGINEQFF
TGTGCCAGCAGCGTAGGATCGAGGGACAGGGGGATAAATGAGCAGTTCTTC
>TRBJ2-3|TRBV9|TRBD2|few
CASNLAGSVADTQYF
TGTGCCAGCAACCTAGCGGGATCGGTGGCAGATACGCAGTATTTT
>TRBJ2-2|TRBV30|.|.
CAWSVVFFSPSANTGELFF
TGTGCCTGGAGTGTCGTGTTTTTTAGCCCTAGCGCGAACACCGGGGAGCTGTTTTTT
>TRBJ2-5|TRBV9|TRBD2|once
CASSSRLAGAGETQYF
TGTGCCAGCAGCTCGCGACTAGCGGGGGCCGGGGAGACCCAGTACTTC
>TRBJ2-7|TRBV6-1|TRBD2|.
CASSEASGSSYEQYF
TGTGCCAGCAGTGAAGCTAGCGGGAGCTCCTACGAGCAGTACTTC
>TRBJ1-5|TRBV28|.|.
CASSQNQPQHF
TGTGCCAGCAGTCAGAATCAGCCCCAGCATTTT